This T cell receptor (beta chain) derives from a study of T cell repertoires in cytomegalovirus infection. As for the study in general: Indications of both CMV infection and matching HLA type were provided by public TCR beta signatures.

Trimming took off 3 bases at V and 3 bases at J, with 12 bases between the two ends. Germline V gives CDR1 DFQATT, CDR2 SNEGSKA (reference sequence). The CDR3 has 13 residues. Notes on the study in general: Cumulative public TCR beta family frequency identified carriers of CMV plus the relevant HLA. HLA-C-restricted CMV clonotypes gave the most frequent clonotype in two of eight donors.

The sample holds many counts of this clonotype. The antigen remains undetermined. TCRdb reanalysed the reads using MiXCR and keeps one entry per CDR3 protein. The sample has about 250,000 distinct CDR3 sequences; 15% to 20% are singletons. The TCR sequence derives from a human donor in good health (CMV status not recorded). Some clones in this sample may be carry-over from other donors' samples. The material sequenced was CD8+ T cells from PBMCs. The V gene is TRBV20-1, the J gene TRBJ2-7; maybe TRBD2 (5 bases). CDR3 in amino acids: CSASGSLGYEQYF. The DNA for the CDR3 is TGCAGTGCTAGTGGGTCACTAGGCTACGAGCAGTACTTC.